The clone carrying this T cell receptor (beta chain) appeared many times. Its specificity is unknown. The CDR3 spans 18 residues. Germline V CDR1 and CDR2: MDHEN, SYDVKM. Trimming left V 3 bases short and J 0 bases short, with 20 bases between. The authors prepared the TCRbeta library with unique molecular identifiers. TCRdb processed the PCR reads anew with MiXCR; each CDR3 protein has one entry. The sample contains roughly 100,000 distinct CDR3 sequences, roughly 6% of which appear only once. The data were taken from a study of T-cell reconstitution after alpha-beta-depleted transplantation in children. Study outcomes and limitations: Newly made T cells mostly supplied T-cell counts and diversity one year after transplant. It was reported that alpha-beta T cells came from several hundred expanded graft clones (about two months after transplant).

This clonotype originated in a female patient aged 2 to 10 who had a stem cell transplant for Fanconi anemia, so the T cells may come from the graft donor. The sample was PBMCs, mostly from graft donor cells, taken 60 days after TCRalphabeta/CD19-depleted stem cell transplant. The chain is built from TRBV28 and TRBJ1-2; D is possibly TRBD1 (5 bases). The CDR3 DNA sequence: TGTGCCAGCAGTTTTTCAGGCCAGTTGGGGGGAGCTAACTATGGCTACACCTTC. The encoded protein is CASSFSGQLGGANYGYTF.